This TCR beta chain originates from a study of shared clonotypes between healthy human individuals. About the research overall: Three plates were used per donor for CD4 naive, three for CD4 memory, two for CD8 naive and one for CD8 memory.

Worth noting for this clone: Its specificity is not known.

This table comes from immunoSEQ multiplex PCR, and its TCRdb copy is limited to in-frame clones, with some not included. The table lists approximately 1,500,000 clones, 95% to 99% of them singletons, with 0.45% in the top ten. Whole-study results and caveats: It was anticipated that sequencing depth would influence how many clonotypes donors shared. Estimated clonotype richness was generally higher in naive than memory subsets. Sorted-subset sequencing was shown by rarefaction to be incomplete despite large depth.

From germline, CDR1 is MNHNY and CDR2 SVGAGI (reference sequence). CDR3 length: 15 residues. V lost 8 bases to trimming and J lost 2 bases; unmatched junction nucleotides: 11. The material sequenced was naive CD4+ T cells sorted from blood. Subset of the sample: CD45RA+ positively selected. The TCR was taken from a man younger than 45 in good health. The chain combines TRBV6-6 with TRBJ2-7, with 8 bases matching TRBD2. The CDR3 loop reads CASSLGLVKTYEQYF. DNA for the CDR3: TGTGCCAGCTCCCTGGGACTAGTTAAAACCTACGAGCAGTACTTC.